The clone carrying this T cell receptor beta chain was seen a few times. Together with a sample-barcoded 5' primer, a J-beta primer mix was included in a second PCR lasting roughly 6 to 12 cycles. One entry per CDR3 protein results from TCRdb running MiXCR on the 5' RACE reads. The sample carries about 630,000 distinct CDR3 sequences, 21% recorded once. This CDR3 has 16 amino acids. V lost 5 bases to trimming and J lost 0 bases, with 15 bases between them. CDR1 SGHVS and CDR2 FNYEAQ come from the germline V gene. This sample stems from a study of blood T cells in healthy people across ages. Study information: Template switching retrieved approximately one barcoded beta molecule for each two T cells.

The sequencing sample was made of blood. The chain recombines TRBV7-6 with TRBJ2-3; TRBD2 is a possible D gene (6 bases). The clonotype was recovered from a man between 65 and 85 years old in good health. Here the CDR3 DNA reads TGTGCCAGCAGCCCTACCGCACTAGCTAGCACAGATACGCAGTATTTT. Amino acids: CASSPTALASTDTQYF.